This T cell receptor beta chain was captured in a study of T cell repertoires in cytomegalovirus infection (dated by TCRdb to the late 2010s). Regarding the research as a whole: Recently identified HLA-C-restricted CMV epitopes, whose presentation resists viral immunomodulation, were targeted by peptide stimulations together with well-studied HLA-B-restricted epitopes. Donor HLA type was relevant to the analysis, as public TCR beta signatures indicated carriage of CMV infection together with the matching HLA type.

Remarks on this clonotype: Its specific antigen is unknown. Base quality data are lacking; no much larger clone is found one base away.

V loses 2 bases, J loses 7 bases, and the germline ends lie 12 bases apart. The germline V gene gives CDR1 as MGHRA and CDR2 as YSYEKL. Spanning cysteine to phenylalanine, the CDR3 consists of 14 amino acids. The retained sequence is limited to the CDR3, 42 bases, with the frame set at the first base. On the study overall, not on this receptor specifically: The ex vivo response was dominated by HLA-C-restricted CMV-specific TCR beta clonotypes, which also provided the single most frequent clonotype in two of eight donors. Carriers of CMV infection plus the relevant HLA type were discriminated by the cumulative frequency of public TCR beta family members in the study cohort and in an independent roughly 370-donor cohort.

In the paper's terms, the treatment or condition label means: in vitro stimulation with specific CMV peptide epitopes to enrich CMV-specific T cells. Sequencer: Illumina HiSeq 1500. TCRdb reprocessed the public reads (quality trimming at Q25 with fastp, clone calling with MiXCR) and kept in-frame beta chains. Entries are consolidated by CDR3 protein sequence, retaining the most common genes and DNA. Present in this sample are around 770,000 distinct CDR3 sequences, approximately 32% of which were seen just once. The ten top clones hold roughly 14% of the sample. This receptor was identified in a human donor in good health (CMV status not recorded). Some clones in this sample may be carry-over from other donors' samples. The chain couples TRBV4-1 to TRBJ2-1; the D segment could be TRBD1, given 5 matching bases. The starting material was cultured CD8+ T cells from PBMCs, obtained from culture after CMV antigen stimulation. The CDR3 region has the sequence CASSQPGSRNEQFF. The nucleotides are TGCGCCAGCAGCCAACCAGGGTCGAGGAATGAGCAGTTCTTC.